This T cell receptor beta chain emerged from a study of CD8+ T cells in alopecia areata (dated by TCRdb to the late 2010s). Describing the broader study: Treated patients were enrolled in an open-label pilot trial of oral tofacitinib, 5 to 10 mg twice daily, for moderate-to-severe alopecia areata. Tofacitinib was administered for 6 to 18 months, and 6 months of follow-up off drug were then conducted to assess delayed response and recurrence. Disease severity in treated patients was measured with the SALT score, which quantifies the percentage of affected scalp surface area. The study used high-throughput TCRbeta sequencing to examine T cell clonal expansion in alopecia areata, in both the C3H/HeJ mouse model and human patients. Scalp tissue and sorted CD4+ and CD8+ peripheral blood T cells from patchy and totalis/universalis alopecia areata patients and from healthy controls were covered by human TCRbeta sequencing. Biopsies were taken from tofacitinib-treated patients at baseline and again at 4 and 24 weeks into treatment, and several of those patients also had a later scalp biopsy. Scalp clonality was compared across normal scalp (n=4), patchy alopecia areata scalp (n=8), and alopecia totalis/universalis scalp (n=8). The RNA source kit depended on sample type: the PAXgene miRNA kit for fixed scalp, the miRNeasy kit for PBMCs, and the RNeasy kit for mouse skin. immunoSEQ multiplex PCR using 35 Vbeta forward primers and 13 Jbeta reverse primers was used to amplify TCRbeta CDR3 regions.

Interpreted using the paper, the time point label stands for: four to five weeks on oral tofacitinib. The sample's treatment or condition label is to be understood as: oral pan-JAK inhibitor, 5-10 mg twice daily. Lesional scalp punch biopsies and peripheral blood were obtained from alopecia areata patients. PBMCs were isolated by density centrifugation and stained for CD3, CD4 and CD8, and CD4+ and CD8+ T cells were sorted on a FACSAria. Library prep was done by the immunoSEQ multiplex PCR assay. For TCR sequencing, RNA was extracted from every sample and reverse transcribed into cDNA to serve as template. First-strand cDNA was synthesized with SuperScript III using a 2:1 mix of oligo-dT and random hexamers. A synthetic immune receptor repertoire was used to gauge amplification bias, and whatever bias remained was removed computationally. Under the source paper's analysis protocol: Raw reads were preprocessed for error removal, and CDR3 was defined according to IMGT conventions as running from the conserved cysteine to phenylalanine. Clonality was calculated as 1 minus Shannon entropy normalized by log2 of the number of productive unique TCRs. Scalp TCRbeta sequences were cross-referenced with sorted blood CD4 and CD8 repertoires so that the CD4 or CD8 identity of scalp clones could be inferred. This immuneACCESS table, as held by TCRdb, lists in-frame sequences with V and J called but not all clones. Of the missing ones, under half trace to an unresolved V gene in checked studies; the others have no known cause. From that table come the V and J calls and clone size; the DNA was used to work out D and trimming. This sample holds about 120,000 clones; 50% to 55% were observed only once. Of the sample, about 0.5% is held by the ten largest clones.

The paper's findings and limits, for the study overall: During tofacitinib treatment, many expanded lesional clones stuck around in both scalp and blood, and this persistence may partly explain why relapse happens after treatment is stopped. The treated cohort was small, with a single nonresponder, so links between baseline CD8+ expansion and response need larger studies. Unlike mouse skin, where gammadelta T cells dominate, normal human skin contains resident alphabeta T cells that get sequenced too, which complicates analysis of the scalp TCR repertoire. Tofacitinib significantly decreased scalp clonality and the number of expanded CD8+ clones among the top 100 scalp clones. Shared TCR sequences between patients were less evident than in mice, which may be partly attributable to HLA diversity in the patient population. Lesional scalp, especially in alopecia totalis/universalis, showed higher clonality and more expanded CD8+ clones than normal scalp, suggesting antigenic drive.

About this clone: The specificity of this receptor is unknown. Base qualities are not recorded, but no much larger clone differs from it by a single base.

This TCR was recovered from a human donor with alopecia areata. This specimen consisted of CD4+ T cells sorted from blood, obtained at week 4, from a patient treated with tofacitinib.

CDR3 reads: CASRLTGSSTDTQYF. The nucleotide sequence reads as follows: TGTGCCAGCAGACTCACAGGGAGCAGCACAGATACGCAGTATTTT. This receptor chain uses TRBV2 and TRBJ2-3, and TRBD1 may be the D gene, going by 6 matching bases. Via the germline V gene, CDR1 is SNHLY and CDR2 FYNNEI. V and J lose 6 bases and 0 bases, and a span of 13 bases separates them. The CDR3 contains 15 residues, cysteine and phenylalanine counted. Only the CDR3 region is kept as DNA, spanning 45 bases read in frame from base 1.